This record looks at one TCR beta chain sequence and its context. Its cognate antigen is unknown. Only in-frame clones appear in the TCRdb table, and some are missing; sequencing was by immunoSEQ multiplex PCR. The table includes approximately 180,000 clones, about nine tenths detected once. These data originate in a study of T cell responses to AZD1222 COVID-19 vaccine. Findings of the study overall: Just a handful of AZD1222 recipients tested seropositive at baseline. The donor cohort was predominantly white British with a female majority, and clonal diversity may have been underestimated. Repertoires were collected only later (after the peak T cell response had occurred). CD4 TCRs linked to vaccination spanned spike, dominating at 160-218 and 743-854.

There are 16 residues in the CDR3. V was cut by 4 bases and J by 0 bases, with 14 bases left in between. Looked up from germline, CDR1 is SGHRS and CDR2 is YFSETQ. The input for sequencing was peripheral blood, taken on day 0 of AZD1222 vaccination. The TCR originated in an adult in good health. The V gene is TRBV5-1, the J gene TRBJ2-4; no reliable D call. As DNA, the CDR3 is TGCGCCAGCAGCCCGCTTGGCGGATTAGCCAAAAACATTCAGTACTTC. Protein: CASSPLGGLAKNIQYF.